The 15 T cell receptor beta chains below come from one sample, sequenced in a study of cytotoxic CD8 clonotypes in ibrutinib-treated CLL. Sequenced by immunoSEQ multiplex PCR; TCRdb stores in-frame clones only, minus some. Altogether some 200,000 clones are present, approximately 75% being singletons, with the ten largest covering 11%. The sequencing used PBMCs, collected after 12 months of ibrutinib treatment. Every receptor here comes from a human donor with chronic lymphocytic leukemia.

The J gene is TRBJ1-1, the V gene TRBV2; D might be TRBD1 (6 bases). This CDR3 is built from 15 residues. Trimming pared 4 bases from V and 4 bases from J, leaving 16 bases between. Germline V gives CDR1 SNHLY, CDR2 FYNNEI. In DNA form, the CDR3 reads TGTGCCAGCAGTGTAATTCCCGGGGGCGGCACTGAAGCTTTCTTT. It encodes CASSVIPGGGTEAFF.

The rearrangement uses TRBV5-1 and TRBJ2-1; weak D call: TRBD1 (6 bases). This CDR3 is 16 amino acids long. Germline CDR1 reads SGHRS; CDR2 reads YFSETQ. V was trimmed by 0 bases and J by 6 bases, leaving 16 bases between them. This CDR3 reads CASSLDPYTGSNEQFF. The CDR3 DNA follows: TGCGCCAGCAGCTTGGACCCTTATACAGGGTCCAATGAGCAGTTCTTC.

The table lists this clone with a few counts. The chain couples TRBV14 to TRBJ2-7; D ambiguous. Germline V gene lookup returns CDR1 SGHDN and CDR2 FVKESK. This CDR3 is built from 12 residues. Trimming shortened V by 2 bases and J by 6 bases, and 8 bases separated the two germline ends. CDR3 loop: CASSQTVSEQYF. As DNA, the CDR3 is TGTGCCAGCAGCCAAACTGTGAGCGAGCAGTACTTC.

V is TRBV27 and J is TRBJ1-4; D not resolved. The CDR3 runs to 17 residues. CDR1 is MNHEY and CDR2 is SMNVEV in the germline V gene (reference sequence). The V and J ends lost 2 bases and 1 base respectively, with 14 bases between them. As DNA, the CDR3 is TGTGCCAGCAGTTTAAGAGGAGGTTACCTAACTAATGAAAAACTGTTTTTT. It specifies CASSLRGGYLTNEKLFF.

V gene TRBV2 combines with J gene TRBJ1-2; perhaps TRBD1 as D (5 bases). The V gene's germline CDR1 is SNHLY and CDR2 FYNNEI. V lost 2 bases to trimming and J lost 4 bases, with 8 bases between them. This CDR3 comprises 13 residues. The CDR3, as DNA: TGTGCCAGCAGTGAAAGGGGACCCTATGGCTACACCTTC. It specifies CASSERGPYGYTF.

The gene calls are TRBV11-2 and TRBJ2-7, with D tentatively TRBD1 (5 bases). The CDR3 extends over 13 amino acids. Germline V CDR1 and CDR2: SGHAT, FQNNGV. V was pared by 0 bases and J by 8 bases, with 11 bases between. CDR3 DNA sequence: TGTGCCAGCAGCTTAGAGCCAGGGCAAAAGCAGTACTTC. Translating gives CASSLEPGQKQYF.

The DNA for the CDR3 is TGTGCCAGCAGCCTCAGGACTAGCGGGGGGGCTGATACGCAGTATTTT. Protein product: CASSLRTSGGADTQYF. V is TRBV7-3 and J is TRBJ2-3; 15 bases align to TRBD2. The germline V gene has CDR1 SGHTA and CDR2 FQGTGA. CDR3 size: 16 residues. V was clipped by 5 bases and J by 6 bases; unmatched bases: 6.

This clone appeared a few times. V usage is TRBV4-1 and J usage is TRBJ1-1, with a tentative D call TRBD1 (6 bases). The CDR3 consists of 14 residues. V was trimmed by 6 bases and J by 7 bases, leaving 18 bases between them. Germline CDR1 and CDR2: MGHRA and YSYEKL. The CDR3 DNA reads TGCGCCAGCAGATCGGCGGGGGGCCTGAGTGAAGCTTTCTTT. Encoded protein: CASRSAGGLSEAFF.

The rearrangement links TRBV7-8 to TRBJ2-5; D is ambiguous. This CDR3 is 15 amino acids long. Trimming cost V 8 bases and J 3 bases, with 19 bases left between them. The germline V gene has CDR1 SGHVS and CDR2 FQNEAQ. The CDR3 sequence: CASLPTLWVKETQYF. The CDR3, as DNA: TGTGCCAGCCTACCTACGTTGTGGGTCAAAGAGACCCAGTACTTC.

The genes are TRBV11-2 and TRBJ2-2; D call uncertain. This CDR3 spans 17 amino acids. V was clipped by 6 bases and J by 0 bases, with 17 bases between them. From germline, CDR1 is SGHAT and CDR2 FQNNGV. CDR3 sequence (DNA): TGTGCCAGCAGGCACCCCTTCGGCAGGACGAACACCGGGGAGCTGTTTTTT. It is translated as CASRHPFGRTNTGELFF.

The J gene is TRBJ1-2, the V gene TRBV10-3, with TRBD1 as a possible D gene (5 bases). Trimming removed 0 bases at V and 7 bases at J, with 15 bases between. The CDR3 is made up of 15 amino acids. The germline CDR1 and CDR2 sequences are ENHRY and SYGVKD. The CDR3 here is CAISESRDGDGGYTF. The CDR3, as DNA: TGTGCCATCAGTGAGTCGAGGGACGGGGACGGTGGCTACACCTTC.

The rearrangement joins TRBV6-5 to TRBJ2-5; 11 positions agree with TRBD2. The CDR3 covers 12 residues. With 6 bases clipped from V and 9 bases from J, the junction kept 3 bases outside the gene matches. In germline, CDR1 is MNHEY, CDR2 SVGAGI. The CDR3 DNA reads TGTGCCAGCAGGCCGACTAGCGGGGCCCAGTACTTC. This encodes CASRPTSGAQYF.

The chain couples TRBV5-5 to TRBJ1-2; D not certain. The length of the CDR3 is 12 residues. V lost 2 bases to trimming and J lost 5 bases, with 7 bases between them. Germline V gene data show CDR1 as SGHKS and CDR2 as YYEKEE (reference sequence). CDR3 residues: CASSFFGYGYTF. CDR3 in DNA: TGTGCCAGCAGCTTTTTTGGATATGGCTACACCTTC.

The chain joins TRBV6-6 to TRBJ1-5; D gene unclear. The CDR3 is made up of 12 amino acids. The ends were cut back, 0 bases at V and 5 bases at J, with 2 bases in the middle. Germline CDR1 is MNHNY and CDR2 is SVGAGI (reference sequence). CDR3 sequence (DNA): TGTGCCAGCAGTTACTCACATCAGCCCCAGCATTTT. It specifies CASSYSHQPQHF.

The chain is built from TRBV6-6 and TRBJ2-3; maybe TRBD2 (6 bases). Trimming left V 2 bases short and J 6 bases short, with 15 bases between. Germline CDR1 and CDR2: MNHNY and SVGAGI (reference sequence). This CDR3 comprises 15 residues. The CDR3 nucleotides are TGTGCCAGCAGTTACGCGGGAACTACCGCGGATACGCAGTATTTT. Translating gives CASSYAGTTADTQYF.